These 29 T cell receptor beta chains originate from one sample sequenced in a study of T-cell memory formation after mild COVID-19. TCRdb re-analysed the 5' RACE reads in MiXCR, keeping a single row per CDR3 protein. The table records about 560,000 distinct CDR3 sequences, roughly 17% of them present only once. Sequenced: PBMCs or a T cell subset sorted from them (not recorded which). The receptors stem from an adult woman who had mild COVID-19 (a few samples of this study predate the infection). Cell type and time point are not known.

In this sample, this clonotype turned up a few times. The chain combines TRBV20-1 with TRBJ2-6, with a tentative D call TRBD1 (5 bases). Trimming took 1 base from V and 0 from J, leaving 13 bases between them. The germline CDR1 and CDR2 sequences are DFQATT and SNEGSKA (reference sequence). CDR3 size: 17 residues. The CDR3: CSARGAGIVSGANVLTF. In DNA form, the CDR3 reads TGCAGTGCTAGAGGGGCAGGGATCGTCTCTGGGGCCAACGTCCTGACTTTC.

This clonotype was seen more than once but under ten times. The chain combines TRBV9 with TRBJ1-1; D gene uncertain. Germline assignment: CDR1 SGDLS and CDR2 YYNGEE. There are 15 residues in the CDR3. V was cut by 0 bases and J by 4 bases, with 13 bases left in between. Here the CDR3 DNA reads TGTGCCAGCAGCGTAGACGTTAGCGTGGGCACTGAAGCTTTCTTT. Residues: CASSVDVSVGTEAFF.

The chain combines TRBV12-3 or TRBV12-4 with TRBJ2-3; D unresolved. This CDR3 is 16 amino acids long. Trimming shortened V by 4 bases and J by 2 bases, and 16 bases separated the two germline ends. CDR3 sequence (DNA): TGTGCCAGCAGTTCCGGCTCTCAACTCAACACAGATACGCAGTATTTT. This sequence encodes CASSSGSQLNTDTQYF.

The chain couples TRBV5-4 to TRBJ2-7; 10 bases match TRBD1. Germline CDR1 and CDR2: SGHNT and YYREEE (reference sequence). The CDR3 has 15 amino acids. Trimming removed 4 bases from V and 5 bases from J; junction bases left unmatched: 9. CDR3 sequence: CASSRRYGTGDEQYF. CDR3 DNA sequence: TGTGCCAGCAGCCGGAGGTATGGGACAGGGGACGAGCAGTACTTC. Together with reference TRBV5-4 and TRBJ2-7, the CDR3 gives the full variable domain: ETGVTQSPTHLIKTRGQQVTLRCSSQSGHNTVSWYQQALGQGPQFIFQYYREEENGRGNFPPRFSGLQFPNYSSELNVNALELDDSALYLCASSRRYGTGDEQYFGPGTRLTVT.

This clonotype has more than one count but fewer than ten. The V call is TRBV19, the J call TRBJ2-7; D is ambiguous. Trimming removed 3 bases at V and 2 bases at J, with 8 bases between. The CDR3 spans 13 residues. CDR1 LNHDA and CDR2 SQIVND come from the germline V gene (reference sequence). CDR3 nucleotides: TGTGCCAGTAGTATCCAGGTAGCCTACGAGCAGTACTTC. Translation gives CASSIQVAYEQYF.

The chain uses TRBV2 and TRBJ2-1, with D perhaps assigned TRBD1 or TRBD2 (5 bases each). The germline V gene encodes CDR1 SNHLY and CDR2 FYNNEI. CDR3 length equals 15 residues. Trimming removed 1 base at V and 5 bases at J, with 12 bases between. As DNA, the CDR3 is TGTGCCAGCAGTGAAGGTCGGGGCGCAAACAATGAGCAGTTCTTC. As protein: CASSEGRGANNEQFF.

The chain employs TRBV20-1 and TRBJ1-1; D possibly corresponds to TRBD1 (6 bases). The germline V gene encodes CDR1 DFQATT and CDR2 SNEGSKA (reference sequence). This CDR3 contains 14 residues. Trimming removed 6 bases from V and 4 bases from J, with 18 bases in between. CDR3 nucleotide sequence: TGCAGTGCAAGGGGGGTACAGGGAAGCACTGAAGCTTTCTTT. Encoded protein: CSARGVQGSTEAFF.

The chain employs TRBV30 and TRBJ1-4; tentative D call: TRBD1 (5 bases). This CDR3 spans 13 amino acids. Germline-derived CDR1 and CDR2 are GTSNPN and SVGIG (reference sequence). V was clipped by 0 bases and J by 16 bases, with 18 bases between them. CDR3 sequence: CAWSVFGGELRFF. The CDR3 bases are TGTGCCTGGAGTGTATTTGGGGGTGAATTGAGGTTTTTT.

The chain carries TRBV24-1 and TRBJ2-1; D may be TRBD2 (6 bases). This CDR3 has 16 residues. With 4 bases removed from V and 4 bases from J, the gap between germline ends came to 16 bases. The V gene's germline CDR1 is KGHDR and CDR2 SFDVKD. CDR3 sequence reads: CATSEPGGPIYNEQFF. Here the CDR3 DNA reads TGTGCCACCAGTGAACCCGGGGGACCGATTTACAATGAGCAGTTCTTC.

Ten or more counts support this clonotype. The V call is TRBV4-2, the J call TRBJ2-3; TRBD2 agrees at 9 bases. V shed 0 bases and J 4 bases; nucleotides not matched to a gene: 8. Germline V lookup: CDR1 LGHNA, CDR2 YNFKEQ. The CDR3 is 17 residues long. The CDR3 region has the DNA TGTGCCAGCAGCCAAGATTGGGGACTAGCATTAGCAGATACGCAGTATTTT. This translates into CASSQDWGLALADTQYF.

This clonotype was seen only a few times. The chain employs TRBV5-4 and TRBJ2-2, with D uncertain. Germline V gives CDR1 SGHNT, CDR2 YYREEE (reference sequence). This CDR3 spans 12 amino acids. V was shortened by 4 bases and J by 6 bases, with 7 bases between the two germline ends. CDR3 in amino acids: CASSAVAGELFF. The CDR3 DNA reads TGTGCCAGCAGCGCAGTAGCCGGGGAGCTGTTTTTT. Combining the CDR3 with reference TRBV5-4 and TRBJ2-2 gives the whole variable domain ETGVTQSPTHLIKTRGQQVTLRCSSQSGHNTVSWYQQALGQGPQFIFQYYREEENGRGNFPPRFSGLQFPNYSSELNVNALELDDSALYLCASSAVAGELFFGEGSRLTVL.

This clonotype was counted only a few times. The V call is TRBV29-1, the J call TRBJ2-7, with 8 positions matching TRBD1. The germline V gene has CDR1 SQVTM and CDR2 ANQGSEA. CDR3 length: 13 residues. V shed 4 bases and J 2 bases; nucleotides not matched to a gene: 4. The CDR3 is CSVVRTGTYEQYF. The DNA for the CDR3 is TGCAGCGTTGTGAGGACAGGGACCTACGAGCAGTACTTC.

Only one count was recorded for this clonotype. The chain employs TRBV20-1 and TRBJ1-2; no reliable D call. Trimming removed 6 bases at V and 4 bases at J, with 12 bases between. Germline lookup yields CDR1 DFQATT and CDR2 SNEGSKA (reference sequence). The CDR3 is 12 residues long. CDR3 sequence reads: CSAPGPGYGYTF. Here the CDR3 DNA reads TGCAGTGCCCCTGGGCCAGGCTATGGCTACACCTTC.

There are a few counts of this clonotype. The V gene is TRBV7-6, the J gene TRBJ2-3; possibly TRBD2 for D (5 bases). V dropped 7 bases and J dropped 4 bases, with 15 bases sitting between them. Per the germline V gene, CDR1 is SGHVS and CDR2 is FNYEAQ. The CDR3 is 14 amino acids. The CDR3 reads CASNPRAGADTQYF. As DNA, the CDR3 is TGTGCCAGCAATCCCCGGGCCGGGGCAGATACGCAGTATTTT.

This clonotype showed up many times. The chain carries TRBV12-3 or TRBV12-4 and TRBJ1-5; no reliable D call. The CDR3 spans 13 residues. Trimming shortened V by 3 bases and J by 2 bases, and 5 bases separated the two germline ends. This CDR3 reads CASSFSGNQPQHF. CDR3 nucleotide sequence: TGTGCCAGCAGTTTTTCGGGCAATCAGCCCCAGCATTTT.

The chain recombines TRBV25-1 with TRBJ2-7, with D perhaps TRBD1 (6 bases). The germline gives CDR1 MGHDK, CDR2 SYGVNS. Trimming left V 2 bases short and J 2 bases short, with 13 bases between. This CDR3 has 15 amino acids. CDR3 protein: CASSETGHQTYEQYF. In DNA, the CDR3 is TGTGCCAGCAGTGAAACAGGGCACCAGACCTACGAGCAGTACTTC.

This clonotype was seen a few times. CDR3 DNA sequence: TGTGCCAGCAGCTTAGCGACCAGCGTCAATGAGCAGTTCTTC. Its translation is CASSLATSVNEQFF. The chain links TRBV7-6 to TRBJ2-1, with D hard to call. The CDR3 spans 14 residues. CDR1 SGHVS and CDR2 FNYEAQ come from the germline V gene. V lost 0 bases and J lost 6, with 9 bases in between.

As concerns this clonotype: It may be a read error: a sequence one base away is much more abundant. The chain couples TRBV4-1 to TRBJ2-5, with D perhaps TRBD2 (6 bases). This CDR3 has 18 residues. Germline values: CDR1 MGHRA, CDR2 YSYEKL. Trimming cost V 1 base and J 5 bases, with 23 bases left between them. CDR3: CASSQGVRSSGWAETQYF. The CDR3 DNA sequence: TGCGCCAGCAGCCAAGGAGTAAGAAGCAGCGGGTGGGCTGAGACCCAGTACTTC.

In its sample, this clonotype was seen a few times. The J gene is TRBJ2-4, the V gene TRBV3-1; D remains ambiguous. Germline V gene lookup returns CDR1 LGHDT and CDR2 YNNKEL (reference sequence). The V end was cut by 0 bases, the J end by 6 bases, with 12 bases between. CDR3 length: 15 residues. The CDR3: CASSQDGWQLNIQYF. The CDR3 DNA follows: TGTGCCAGCAGCCAAGATGGATGGCAGTTAAACATTCAGTACTTC.

As to this clonotype: This may arise from a read error, as a much more abundant clone is one base away. The chain couples TRBV29-1 to TRBJ2-2; no firm D call. Germline V gene lookup returns CDR1 SQVTM and CDR2 ANQGSEA. With 2 bases removed from V and 1 base from J, the gap between germline ends came to 2 bases. This CDR3 comprises 12 residues. Here the CDR3 DNA reads TGCAGCGTTGAATGGAACACCGGGGAGCTGTTTTTT. It yields the protein CSVEWNTGELFF.

This rearrangement joins TRBV7-2 to TRBJ1-1; D possibly corresponds to TRBD1 (6 bases). The length of the CDR3 is 13 residues. Trimming took 0 bases from V and 10 from J, leaving 12 bases between them. Germline V gives CDR1 SGHTA, CDR2 FQGNSA. CDR3 coding DNA: TGTGCCAGCAGCTTAGCAAGGGGGACGAGAGCTTTCTTT. Protein: CASSLARGTRAFF.

This clonotype was recorded a few times. The V gene is TRBV30, the J gene TRBJ1-1; no clear D gene. Germline CDR1 GTSNPN, CDR2 SVGIG (reference sequence). The CDR3 extends over 13 amino acids. The V end was cut by 2 bases, the J end by 3 bases, with 10 bases between. Here the CDR3 DNA reads TGTGCCTGGAGTCCCCGACGACACACTGAAGCTTTCTTT. It codes for CAWSPRRHTEAFF.

This clonotype has only a few counts. This chain uses TRBV6-2 or TRBV6-3 with TRBJ2-1; the match to TRBD2 covers 9 bases. This CDR3 spans 14 amino acids. The germline CDR1 and CDR2 sequences are MNHEY and SVGEGT. V dropped 8 bases and J dropped 9; count of bases not matched to a gene: 11. CDR3 amino acids: CASGDSGRVGEQFF. CDR3 nucleotides: TGTGCCAGCGGTGATAGCGGGAGAGTCGGTGAGCAGTTCTTC.

The chain couples TRBV12-3 or TRBV12-4 to TRBJ2-1; 10 positions agree with TRBD2. With 8 bases clipped from V and 6 bases from J, the junction kept 4 bases outside the gene matches. This CDR3 has 13 amino acids. This CDR3 reads CASVVAGGNEQFF. For the CDR3, the DNA is TGTGCCAGCGTGGTAGCGGGAGGCAATGAGCAGTTCTTC.

This clonotype was observed at least ten times. The chain uses TRBV20-1 and TRBJ2-2, with TRBD2 identical over 7 bases. Germline assignment: CDR1 DFQATT and CDR2 SNEGSKA (reference sequence). J was trimmed by 6 bases and V by 1 base; bases with no gene match: 8. The length of the CDR3 is 15 residues. DNA for the CDR3: TGCAGTGCTAGAGTCTCACTAGCGTCGGCCGGGGAGCTGTTTTTT. This encodes CSARVSLASAGELFF.

This clonotype came up a few times. The chain couples TRBV6-2 or TRBV6-3 to TRBJ2-7, with unresolved D. Deletions cut 0 bases from V and 2 bases from J, with 11 bases between. This CDR3 has 15 amino acids. CDR1 is MNHEY and CDR2 is SVGEGT in the germline V gene. The CDR3 DNA is TGTGCCAGCAGTTACTCCATTTATTCCACCTACGAGCAGTACTTC. Protein sequence: CASSYSIYSTYEQYF.

V usage is TRBV6-2 or TRBV6-3 and J usage is TRBJ2-1; 7 bases agree with TRBD2. Unmatched junction bases numbered 7, after V lost 7 bases and J lost 1 base. The CDR3 contains 15 residues. In germline, CDR1 is MNHEY, CDR2 SVGEGT. CDR3 in amino acids: CASNRLAESYNEQFF. The DNA for the CDR3 is TGTGCCAGCAATCGCCTAGCGGAGTCCTACAATGAGCAGTTCTTC.

A few counts support this clonotype. The chain carries TRBV9 and TRBJ2-1; D remains ambiguous. V gave up 3 bases and J gave up 0 bases, with 7 bases separating them. This CDR3 contains 14 residues. Germline V gene lookup returns CDR1 SGDLS and CDR2 YYNGEE. The CDR3 loop is CASSGSASYNEQFF. DNA for the CDR3: TGTGCCAGCAGCGGAAGTGCCTCCTACAATGAGCAGTTCTTC.

The chain couples TRBV19 to TRBJ1-1, with D perhaps TRBD1 (5 bases). This CDR3 region has 13 residues. Trimming stripped 1 base from V and 6 bases from J, with 9 bases between. Germline lookup yields CDR1 LNHDA and CDR2 SQIVND (reference sequence). DNA of the CDR3: TGTGCCAGTAGTATAGGAGGGGTTTCTGAAGCTTTCTTT. It yields the protein CASSIGGVSEAFF.